A selection of T cell receptor beta chains follows, all from one sample in a study of identifying expanded T cells in peripheral blood. Profiled with immunoSEQ multiplex PCR; TCRdb holds only in-frame clones, not every one. The data contain about 90,000 clones, 88% of them singletons. Sequencing input: blood. These receptors all come from a person aged 18 to 75 in good health. Each CDR3 is given with its conserved first and last residue. A D gene is named only where the DNA matches it firmly. Some rows have no size entry. The others give once, few or many, or a class for an expanded clone.

j_call | d_call | v_call | clone_size | cdr3_nt | cdr3_aa
TRBJ1-2 | . | TRBV10-3 | few | TGTGCCATCAGTGATTCGTTCGGGGGACGCTCGGGCACCTTC | CAISDSFGGRSGTF
TRBJ2-7 | TRBD2 | TRBV29-1 | . | TGCAGCGTCCGGGGGGGGAACGAGCAGTACTTC | CSVRGGNEQYF
TRBJ1-6 | . | TRBV2 | . | TGTGCCAGCAGTGAAGAGTTCTCACCCCTCCACTTT | CASSEEFSPLHF
TRBJ2-5 | . | TRBV18 | . | TGTGCCAGCTCACCACGGGGACAAGAGACCCAGTACTTC | CASSPRGQETQYF
TRBJ2-7 | TRBD1 | TRBV11-2 | . | TGTGCCAGCAGCTTAGGGACAGGGGGCCTCGAGCAGTACTTC | CASSLGTGGLEQYF
TRBJ1-2 | . | TRBV6-1 | . | TGTGCCAGCGGGGCCCCTTATGGCTACACCTTC | CASGAPYGYTF
TRBJ1-1 | . | TRBV10-3 | few | TGTGCCATCAGACTGGGACAGAACACTGAAGCTTTCTTT | CAIRLGQNTEAFF
TRBJ1-2 | TRBD1 | TRBV6-5 | . | TGTGCCAGCAGTTACCTACAGCCGGGACAGGGATACACCTTC | CASSYLQPGQGYTF
TRBJ1-5 | . | TRBV7-3 | . | TGTGCCAGCAGCTTAACGAGGGGGGGTCAGCCCCAGCATTTT | CASSLTRGGQPQHF
TRBJ1-2 | TRBD1 | TRBV18 | . | TGTGCCAGCTCGGGTCCCACAGGGGGCACTAACTATGGCTACACCTTC | CASSGPTGGTNYGYTF
TRBJ2-1 | . | TRBV7-2 | . | TGTGCCAGCAGCTTAGTGCCGGTCTACAATGAGCAGTTCTTC | CASSLVPVYNEQFF
TRBJ2-1 | . | TRBV13 | once | TGTGCCAGCACCCAGGGGAGAAGCTCCTACAATGAGCAGTTCTTC | CASTQGRSSYNEQFF
TRBJ2-3 | TRBD1 | TRBV5-8 | . | TGTGCCAGCAGCTTGGGACAGGGTGGAAGCACAGATACGCAGTATTTT | CASSLGQGGSTDTQYF
TRBJ2-2 | . | TRBV14 | . | TGTGCCAGCAGCCAAGATCTGGCCAGCGTCAGGGAGCTGTTTTTT | CASSQDLASVRELFF
TRBJ1-1 | TRBD1 | TRBV2 | . | TGTGCCAGCAGAGCGACAGGGGGCCGAAACACTGAAGCTTTCTTT | CASRATGGRNTEAFF
TRBJ1-2 | . | TRBV19 | . | TGTGCCAGTAGCCGAGCCGACACGGGCCGTAACTATGGCTACACCTTC | CASSRADTGRNYGYTF
TRBJ2-1 | . | TRBV27 | . | TGTGCCAGCAGGGCATACGACAATGAGCAGTTCTTC | CASRAYDNEQFF
TRBJ2-2 | TRBD2 | TRBV19 | . | TGTGCCAGTAGTATACAGGGAGGGCCCGGGGAGCTGTTTTTT | CASSIQGGPGELFF
TRBJ2-5 | TRBD2 | TRBV25-1 | . | TGTGCCAGCAGTGTTCCGGGAGTAGCGGGAGAGACCCAGTACTTC | CASSVPGVAGETQYF
TRBJ1-1 | TRBD1 | TRBV4-3 | . | TGCGCCAGCAGCCAAGCGACAGGGGTGAACACTGAAGCTTTCTTT | CASSQATGVNTEAFF
TRBJ2-7 | . | TRBV5-5 | . | TGTGCCAGCAGCTTGGGCATAAGAAGCTCCTACGAGCAGTACTTC | CASSLGIRSSYEQYF
TRBJ1-1 | TRBD1 | TRBV11-2 | once | TGTGCCAGCAGCTTCACAGGGGGATCTGAAGCTTTCTTT | CASSFTGGSEAFF
TRBJ2-1 | . | TRBV4-3 | . | TGCGCCAGCAGCCAAGATCGCCCCGACAATGAGCAGTTCTTC | CASSQDRPDNEQFF
TRBJ2-1 | TRBD1 | TRBV2 | . | TGTGCCAGTGGACAGGGGAGAACCTACAATGAGCAGTTCTTC | CASGQGRTYNEQFF
TRBJ1-5 | . | TRBV6-1 | . | TGTGCCAGCAGTGAAGTTCAAGGGTGGGCAAATCAGCCCCAGCATTTT | CASSEVQGWANQPQHF
TRBJ2-7 | TRBD1 | TRBV5-6 | . | TGTGCCAGCAGCACGGGACAGGGTTTGAACGAGCAGTACTTC | CASSTGQGLNEQYF
TRBJ1-2 | . | TRBV30 | . | TGTGCCTGGACCCTAGGGGGGCTACAGGGCCTTACCTATGGCTACACCTTC | CAWTLGGLQGLTYGYTF
TRBJ2-1 | TRBD2 | TRBV11-3 | . | TGTGCCAGCAGCCCGCGACTAGCGGGGGTATACAATGAGCAGTTCTTC | CASSPRLAGVYNEQFF
TRBJ1-1 | . | TRBV30 | . | TGTGCCTGGAGGAGGCGAGGGGGGGTTTCTGAAGCTTTCTTT | CAWRRRGGVSEAFF
TRBJ2-1 | . | TRBV5-1 | . | TGCGCCAGCAGCTTGGGGGGCCCTGTGGATGAGCAGTTCTTC | CASSLGGPVDEQFF
TRBJ1-2 | . | TRBV9 | . | TGTGCCAGCAGCGAACCCCAACCGGAAGATCCCCATGGCTACACCTTC | CASSEPQPEDPHGYTF
TRBJ1-5 | . | TRBV10-3 | . | TGTGCCATCAGTGAGGGAACAGGGAATAGCAATCAGCCCCAGCATTTT | CAISEGTGNSNQPQHF
TRBJ2-3 | TRBD2 | TRBV10-3 | . | TGTGCCATCAGGCCTGGGACTAGCGGGGGGGCCTCAGATACGCAGTATTTT | CAIRPGTSGGASDTQYF
TRBJ2-5 | . | TRBV6-5 | . | TGTGCCAGCAGCGCTTCGTACCAAGAGACCCAGTACTTC | CASSASYQETQYF
TRBJ2-2 | . | TRBV25-1 | . | TGTGCCAGCAGTGAATATACCGGTGTCGGGGAGCTGTTTTTT | CASSEYTGVGELFF
TRBJ2-1 | . | TRBV12-5 | . | TGTGCTAGTGGTTTGAGGGCGGTATACAATGAGCAGTTCTTC | CASGLRAVYNEQFF
TRBJ2-1 | TRBD2 | TRBV7-3 | once | TGTGCCAGCAGCCCCGCGGCTAGCGGGGTCTACAATGAGCAGTTCTTC | CASSPAASGVYNEQFF